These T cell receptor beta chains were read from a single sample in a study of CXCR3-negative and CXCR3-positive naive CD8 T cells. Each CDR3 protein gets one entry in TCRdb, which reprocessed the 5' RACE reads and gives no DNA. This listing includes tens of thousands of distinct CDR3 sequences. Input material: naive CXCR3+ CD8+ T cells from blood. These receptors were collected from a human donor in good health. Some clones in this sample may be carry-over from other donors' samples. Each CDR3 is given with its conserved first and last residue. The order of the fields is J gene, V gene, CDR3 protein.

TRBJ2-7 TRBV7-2 CASSFGSSGNEQYF
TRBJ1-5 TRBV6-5 CASSPTGMRNQPQHF
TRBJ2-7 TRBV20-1 CSAEAGTSGGPYEQYF
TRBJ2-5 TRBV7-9 CASSQIRGGKETQYF
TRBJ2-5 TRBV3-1 CASTPPRDNQETQYF
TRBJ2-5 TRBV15 CATSREEETQYF
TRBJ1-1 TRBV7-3 CASSLTGGQGTEAFF
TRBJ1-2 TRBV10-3 CAIINQSAVGSNYGYTF
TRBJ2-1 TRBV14 CASSQVAGGSLFYNEQFF
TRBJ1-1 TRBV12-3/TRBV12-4 CASSSDRVVTEAFF
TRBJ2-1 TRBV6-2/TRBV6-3 CASTLASEQFF
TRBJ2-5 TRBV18 CGSSPPFPAIDQETQYF
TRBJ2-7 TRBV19 CASSIAAGTGYEQYF
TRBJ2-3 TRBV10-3 CAISEFSGGAPTQYF
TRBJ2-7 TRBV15 CATSRDRDGPYEQYF
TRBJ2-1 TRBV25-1 CASSELEDYDDEQFF
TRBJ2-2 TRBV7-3 CASSIDLTDTGELFF
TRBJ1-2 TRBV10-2 CASSDSRSYGYTF
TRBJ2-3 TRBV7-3 CASSLLAGGSTDTQYF
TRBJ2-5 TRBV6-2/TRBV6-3 CASSYPQETQYF
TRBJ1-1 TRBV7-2 CASSLGALAEAFF
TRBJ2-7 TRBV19 CASSVTVTYEQYF
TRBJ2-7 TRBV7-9 CASSLLDLLAGGSFYEQYF
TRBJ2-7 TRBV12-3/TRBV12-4 CASSPGGPEEQYF
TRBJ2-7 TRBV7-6 CASSPGTGDTYEQYF
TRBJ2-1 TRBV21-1 CASSRDSSEQFF
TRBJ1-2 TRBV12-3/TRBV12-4 CASSLGQEDYTF
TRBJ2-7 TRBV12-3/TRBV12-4 CASSLTGIEQYF
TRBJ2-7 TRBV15 CATSRDSVGSYEQYF
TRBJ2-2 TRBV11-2 CASSFTGGGNTGELFF
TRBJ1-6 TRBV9 CASSVGDTNSPLHF
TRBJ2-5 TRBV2 CARMDVLTETQYF
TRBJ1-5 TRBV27 CASSLDGTRDQPQHF
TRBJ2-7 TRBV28 CASSLGDRSSYEQYF
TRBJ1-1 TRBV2 CATSVLEGDTEAFF
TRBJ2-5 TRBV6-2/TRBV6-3 CASSQDRDQETQYF
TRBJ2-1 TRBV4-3 CASSHPGQTYNEQFF
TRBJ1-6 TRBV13 CASSKRGQNYNSPLHF
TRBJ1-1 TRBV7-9 CASSPLDRGEAFF
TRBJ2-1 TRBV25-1 CASSEPGRHNEQFF
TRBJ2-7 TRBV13 CASSPRPGTVYEQYF
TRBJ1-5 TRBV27 CASRTGTRGNQPQHF
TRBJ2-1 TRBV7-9 CASSLVGGSDYNEQFF
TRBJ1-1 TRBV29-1 CSVARGGTEAFF
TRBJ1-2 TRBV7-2 CASSFQPGSDGYTF
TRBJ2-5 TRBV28 CASSLVAGEGIQETQYF
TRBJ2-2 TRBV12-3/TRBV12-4 CASSTNTGELFF
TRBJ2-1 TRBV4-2 CASSQSPQRGVYEQFF
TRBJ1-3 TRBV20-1 CSAREWGGNTIYF
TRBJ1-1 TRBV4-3 CASSQTFEGTNTEAFF
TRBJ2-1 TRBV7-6 CASSSPPGGDNEQFF
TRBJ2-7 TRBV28 CASGLRLTGFVGQYF
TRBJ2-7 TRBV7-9 CASSPSTSGRHEQYF
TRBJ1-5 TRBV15 CATSTLQGRTDTSQPQHF
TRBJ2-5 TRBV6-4 CASSRDYRETQYF
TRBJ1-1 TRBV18 CASSPGPGDVMNTEAFF
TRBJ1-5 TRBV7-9 CASSSLEGKDGNQPQHF
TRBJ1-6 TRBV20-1 CSARQGRDNSPLHF
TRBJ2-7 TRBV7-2 CASGIGGAREQYF